These T cell receptor beta chains were read from a single sample in a study of blood T cell repertoires in COVID-19. TCRdb keeps only in-frame clones here, not all; method: immunoSEQ multiplex PCR. Counted here are approximately 80,000 clones, 88% occurring once; the ten biggest clones make up around 9.8%. The material sequenced was peripheral blood. These receptors were collected from a human donor in a cohort sampled during active COVID-19. CDR3s include the opening cysteine and the closing phenylalanine or tryptophan. D genes are given only for firm matches. Not all rows give a size; the values are once, few, many and, for expanded clones, a class.

TRBV5-1	TRBD1	TRBJ1-2	few	CASSSSGDSGYTF	TGCGCCAGCAGCTCCTCAGGGGACAGCGGCTACACCTTC
TRBV10-2	NA	TRBJ1-1	NA	CASSEGRRVTEAFF	TGCGCCAGCAGTGAGGGCAGGCGGGTCACTGAAGCTTTCTTT
TRBV5-4	NA	TRBJ1-2	NA	CASSSDSYGYTF	TGTGCCAGCAGCTCGGACAGCTATGGCTACACCTTC
TRBV19	TRBD1	TRBJ2-3	once	CASSPRLQGFTDTQYF	TGTGCCAGTAGTCCGAGGCTACAGGGGTTCACAGATACGCAGTATTTT
TRBV7-9	NA	TRBJ1-4	NA	CASIPRGSRHEKLFF	TGTGCCAGCATTCCCCGCGGGTCCCGTCATGAAAAACTGTTTTTT
TRBV6-5	TRBD2	TRBJ2-3	NA	CASGLAGRTDTQYF	TGTGCCAGCGGACTAGCGGGGAGGACAGATACGCAGTATTTT
TRBV12-3/TRBV12-4	NA	TRBJ1-2	NA	CAATQDSYGYTF	TGTGCCGCAACCCAGGACAGTTATGGCTACACCTTC
TRBV7-6	TRBD1	TRBJ2-7	NA	CASSLGQGVPYEQYF	TGTGCCAGCAGCTTAGGACAGGGCGTTCCTTACGAGCAGTACTTC
TRBV4-1	NA	TRBJ2-2	NA	CASTPGTSPVTGELFF	TGCGCCAGCACCCCCGGGACTTCCCCTGTTACCGGGGAGCTGTTTTTT
TRBV20-1	TRBD2	TRBJ2-1	NA	CSASRGRADREQFF	TGCAGTGCTAGTCGGGGGAGGGCCGACCGGGAGCAGTTCTTC
TRBV4-2	TRBD2	TRBJ2-5	NA	CASSQGEASGQETQYF	TGTGCCAGCAGCCAAGGAGAGGCTAGCGGCCAAGAGACCCAGTACTTC
TRBV10-3	TRBD1	TRBJ2-2	NA	CAITATGDTGELFF	TGTGCCATCACCGCGACAGGGGACACCGGGGAGCTGTTTTTT
TRBV5-1	TRBD2	TRBJ2-2	NA	CASSYGTSGGDNTGELFF	TGCGCCAGCAGCTATGGGACTAGCGGGGGAGATAACACCGGGGAGCTGTTTTTT
TRBV3-1/TRBV3-2	TRBD2	TRBJ2-1	NA	CASRGGRAYNEQFF	TGTGCCAGCAGAGGTGGGAGGGCCTACAATGAGCAGTTCTTC
TRBV4-2	TRBD2	TRBJ2-5	NA	CASSQDTSGGFGTQYF	TGTGCCAGCAGCCAAGATACCAGCGGGGGATTCGGGACCCAGTACTTC
TRBV19	NA	TRBJ1-2	NA	CASSTNEGVYTF	TGTGCCAGTAGTACCAACGAGGGGGTCTACACCTTC
TRBV20-1	NA	TRBJ2-1	NA	CSAYGVNEQFF	TGCAGTGCTTACGGGGTGAATGAGCAGTTCTTC
TRBV7-6	TRBD1	TRBJ2-7	NA	CASSLEGERTGTYEQYF	TGTGCCAGCAGCCTAGAAGGGGAAAGGACAGGGACCTACGAGCAGTACTTC
TRBV19	TRBD2	TRBJ2-4	NA	CARIAGVANIQYF	TGTGCCAGGATAGCGGGAGTGGCAAACATTCAGTACTTC
TRBV6-4	NA	TRBJ2-1	NA	CASSEQPGVGNEQFF	TGTGCCAGCAGTGAACAACCAGGGGTGGGCAATGAGCAGTTCTTC
TRBV28	NA	TRBJ1-5	few	CASSSPMRPQHF	TGTGCCAGCAGTTCACCGATGCGGCCCCAGCATTTT
TRBV7-8	TRBD2	TRBJ2-7	few	CASSPPAGGPYEQYF	TGTGCCAGCAGCCCCCCAGCGGGGGGCCCCTACGAGCAGTACTTC
TRBV27	TRBD2	TRBJ2-7	NA	CASTKAGGSYEQYF	TGTGCCAGCACCAAAGCGGGGGGGTCCTACGAGCAGTACTTC
TRBV11-2	TRBD2	TRBJ2-1	NA	CASSQVRGGGYNEQFF	TGTGCCAGCAGCCAAGTCCGGGGGGGCGGGTACAATGAGCAGTTCTTC
TRBV6-6	NA	TRBJ2-7	NA	CASSQTGFYEQYF	TGTGCCAGCAGTCAAACAGGATTCTACGAGCAGTACTTC
TRBV6-2/TRBV6-3	TRBD2	TRBJ2-7	NA	CASSYLGAGLAGGESYEQYF	TGTGCCAGCAGTTACTTGGGCGCTGGACTAGCGGGAGGGGAATCCTACGAGCAGTACTTC
TRBV30	NA	TRBJ1-5	NA	CAWRRGSNQPQHF	TGTGCCTGGAGAAGGGGTAGCAATCAGCCCCAGCATTTT
TRBV5-4	TRBD2	TRBJ2-1	NA	CASSSGLAGGYNEQFF	TGTGCCAGCAGCTCGGGACTAGCGGGAGGGTACAATGAGCAGTTCTTC
TRBV4-1	NA	TRBJ2-7	once	CASSQASSYEQYF	TGCGCCAGCAGCCAAGCGAGCTCCTACGAGCAGTACTTC
TRBV2	TRBD2	TRBJ2-1	NA	CASRTPPSGSGKDEQFF	TGTGCCAGCAGAACCCCCCCGTCGGGTAGCGGGAAGGATGAGCAGTTCTTC
TRBV10-3	NA	TRBJ2-7	NA	CATTGQGLNSYEQYF	TGTGCCACCACCGGACAGGGACTAAATTCCTACGAGCAGTACTTC
TRBV4-1	TRBD2	TRBJ2-7	NA	CASSQDSRTSGRGEQYF	TGCGCCAGCAGCCAAGATTCCAGGACTAGCGGGAGGGGCGAGCAGTACTTC
TRBV5-8	NA	TRBJ2-7	once	CASSADISYEQYF	TGTGCCAGCAGCGCCGACATCTCCTACGAGCAGTACTTC
TRBV5-1	TRBD1	TRBJ1-1	NA	CASSSQGAGEAFF	TGCGCCAGCAGCTCGCAGGGGGCGGGTGAAGCTTTCTTT
TRBV6-5	TRBD1	TRBJ1-1	NA	CASRAGTGNTEAFF	TGTGCCAGCAGGGCCGGGACAGGGAACACTGAAGCTTTCTTT
TRBV10-3	TRBD1	TRBJ2-2	NA	CATNQGDTGELFF	TGTGCCACCAATCAGGGGGACACCGGGGAGCTGTTTTTT
TRBV27	NA	TRBJ1-5	NA	CASSLIGGRYNQPQHF	TGTGCCAGCAGTTTAATAGGGGGTCGGTACAATCAGCCCCAGCATTTT
TRBV27	NA	TRBJ1-4	NA	CASSYRVRGEKLFF	TGTGCCAGCAGTTACCGGGTTCGAGGGGAAAAACTGTTTTTT
TRBV30	NA	TRBJ1-3	NA	CAMSGSGNTIYF	TGTGCCATGTCGGGTTCTGGAAACACCATATATTTT
TRBV27	NA	TRBJ1-2	NA	CASSLSVARDSYGYTF	TGTGCCAGCAGTTTATCCGTTGCGAGGGATAGCTATGGCTACACCTTC
TRBV12-2	NA	TRBJ2-1	NA	CAMRASETYNEQFF	TGTGCAATGCGGGCTAGCGAGACTTACAATGAGCAGTTCTTC
TRBV30	NA	TRBJ1-3	NA	CAWSVSSGNTIYF	TGTGCCTGGAGTGTGAGCTCTGGAAACACCATATATTTT
TRBV6-2/TRBV6-3	NA	TRBJ1-1	NA	CASSYGGVNTEAFF	TGTGCCAGCAGTTATGGGGGGGTGAACACTGAAGCTTTCTTT
TRBV7-9	TRBD2	TRBJ2-1	NA	CASSLAKGSGRGNEQFF	TGTGCCAGCAGCTTAGCGAAGGGTAGCGGGAGAGGAAATGAGCAGTTCTTC
TRBV3-1/TRBV3-2	NA	TRBJ2-1	NA	CASSQEEQQFF	TGTGCCAGCAGCCAAGAGGAGCAACAGTTCTTC
TRBV7-8	TRBD2	TRBJ2-3	NA	CASSLVAGGPVDTQYF	TGTGCCAGCAGCTTAGTGGCGGGAGGGCCGGTCGATACGCAGTATTTT
TRBV28	NA	TRBJ1-1	NA	CASSRPTGLNTEAFF	TGTGCCAGCAGCCGCCCGACAGGTCTGAACACTGAAGCTTTCTTT
TRBV19	NA	TRBJ1-6	NA	CASSMGRGSPLHF	TGTGCCAGTAGTATGGGGCGCGGTTCACCCCTCCACTTT
TRBV27	NA	TRBJ2-3	NA	CASSSPPTEVGTDTQYF	TGTGCCAGCAGTTCCCCGCCCACCGAGGTGGGCACAGATACGCAGTATTTT
TRBV18	NA	TRBJ1-1	NA	CASSPGVDTEAFF	TGTGCCAGCTCACCGGGAGTAGACACTGAAGCTTTCTTT
TRBV24-1	TRBD1	TRBJ2-3	few	CATSGGVSTDTQYF	TGTGCCACCTCAGGGGGCGTGAGCACAGATACGCAGTATTTT
TRBV11-2	NA	TRBJ2-1	NA	CASSLREDSSYNEQFF	TGTGCCAGCAGCTTAAGGGAAGACAGTTCCTACAATGAGCAGTTCTTC
TRBV4-2	NA	TRBJ1-1	once	CASSQLNHGGDATEAFF	TGTGCCAGCAGCCAGTTAAACCACGGAGGTGATGCCACTGAAGCTTTCTTT
TRBV19	TRBD1	TRBJ2-7	once	CASSAGTGGYEQYF	TGTGCCAGTAGTGCCGGGACAGGGGGCTACGAGCAGTACTTC
TRBV6-4	NA	TRBJ2-1	NA	CASSEMSSYNEQFF	TGTGCCAGCAGTGAAATGAGCTCCTACAATGAGCAGTTCTTC
TRBV30	TRBD1	TRBJ1-2	NA	CAWTVGGQGAVYGYTF	TGTGCCTGGACTGTAGGGGGACAGGGGGCAGTCTATGGCTACACCTTC
TRBV27	NA	TRBJ2-2	NA	CASSTTGELFF	TGTGCCAGCAGTACAACCGGGGAGCTGTTTTTT
TRBV2	NA	TRBJ1-2	NA	CASSLQQQVRTGYTF	TGTGCCAGCAGTCTCCAACAGCAGGTTCGCACTGGCTACACCTTC
TRBV5-1	TRBD2	TRBJ2-1	NA	CASSSGAGGTNEQFF	TGCGCCAGCAGCTCTGGAGCGGGGGGGACCAATGAGCAGTTCTTC